The 22 T cell receptor beta chains listed next were all sequenced from one sample in a study of patients and donors after allogeneic stem cell transplantation. In TCRdb, the RT-PCR reads were re-called with MiXCR into one record per CDR3 protein. This repertoire shows 8,500 to 13,000 distinct CDR3 sequences, roughly 21% found once; its top ten account for roughly 49%. Sequencing was carried out using blood, either unsorted or a sorted T cell fraction (not recorded which). These receptors originate from a human donor who was either an allogeneic HSCT recipient or a stem cell or donor lymphocyte infusion donor (not recorded which). It is not recorded whose cells these are; they may come from a transplant donor.

This chain links TRBV6-5 with TRBJ1-2, with D maybe TRBD1 (6 bases). The CDR3 consists of 13 residues. V lost 5 bases and J 4 bases, leaving 11 bases between the germline ends. Germline V gene lookup returns CDR1 MNHEY and CDR2 SVGAGI. The CDR3 reads CASSRTELYGYTF. CDR3 in DNA: TGTGCCAGCAGTCGGACAGAACTCTATGGCTACACCTTC.

The rearrangement uses TRBV30 and TRBJ1-2; D is unresolved. This CDR3 contains 14 residues. Germline-derived CDR1 and CDR2 are GTSNPN and SVGIG (reference sequence). Trimming took 2 bases from V and 4 from J, leaving 14 bases between them. For the CDR3, the DNA is TGTGCCTGGAGTATAAGCGAATCTATCTATGGCTACACCTTC. It codes for CAWSISESIYGYTF.

In its sample, this clonotype was seen many times. The DNA for the CDR3 is TGTGCCAGCGCCCTTAACACTGAAGCTTTCTTT. As protein: CASALNTEAFF. The chain carries TRBV7-2 and TRBJ1-1; D is unresolved. The CDR3 totals 11 residues. Germline V gene sequence: CDR1 SGHTA, CDR2 FQGNSA. Trimming pared 8 bases from V and 2 bases from J, leaving 6 bases between. Together with reference TRBV7-2 and TRBJ1-1, the CDR3 gives the full variable domain: GAGVSQSPSNKVTEKGKDVELRCDPISGHTALYWYRQSLGQGLEFLIYFQGNSAPDKSGLPSDRFSAERTGGSVSTLTIQRTQQEDSAVYLCASALNTEAFFGQGTRLTVV.

Ten or more counts support this clonotype. This sequence joins TRBV9 and TRBJ1-6; TRBD1 is a possible D gene (5 bases). The germline V gene encodes CDR1 SGDLS and CDR2 YYNGEE. The CDR3 runs to 15 residues. The ends were cut back, 3 bases at V and 0 bases at J, with 7 bases in the middle. This CDR3 is CASSAGLSYNSPLHF. CDR3 coding DNA: TGTGCCAGCAGCGCAGGGCTCTCCTATAATTCACCCCTCCACTTT.

J is TRBJ2-5 and V is TRBV3-1, with D perhaps TRBD2 (5 bases). Per germline, CDR1 LGHDT and CDR2 YNNKEL (reference sequence). Between the trimmed V and J ends, which lost 0 bases and 3 bases, there was a span of 11 bases. This CDR3 is 15 amino acids long. The DNA for the CDR3 is TGTGCCAGCAGCCAAGACAGCAGGCGGGAAGAGACCCAGTACTTC. Its protein is CASSQDSRREETQYF.

This clonotype was counted between two and nine times. The chain has TRBV6-1 and TRBJ2-7; a possible D gene is TRBD2 (5 bases). The CDR3 spans 15 residues. Germline V CDR1 and CDR2: MNHNS, SASEGT. The V end lost 6 bases, the J end lost 6 bases, and 21 bases lay between the germline ends. CDR3 amino acids: CASRKYSGDDSEQYF. The CDR3 DNA reads TGTGCCAGCAGAAAGTATTCCGGGGATGATAGCGAGCAGTACTTC.

V and J are TRBV12-3 or TRBV12-4 and TRBJ1-5; TRBD1 aligns across 8 bases. V gave up 4 bases and J gave up 7 bases; unmatched junction bases: 9. The CDR3 consists of 15 residues. The CDR3 sequence: CASSSGQGGWQPQHF. The DNA of the CDR3 is TGTGCCAGCAGTTCCGGACAGGGAGGCTGGCAGCCCCAGCATTTT.

This clonotype was seen more than once but under ten times. The J gene is TRBJ2-3, the V gene TRBV29-1; D not certain. V was shortened by 2 bases and J by 3 bases, with 9 bases between the two germline ends. The CDR3 length is 13 residues. The germline gives CDR1 SQVTM, CDR2 ANQGSEA. CDR3 nucleotides: TGCAGCGTTGAAAACCATTTAACAGATACGCAGTATTTT. Protein product: CSVENHLTDTQYF.

This clonotype occurred a few times. The V gene is TRBV6-5, the J gene TRBJ2-6; maybe TRBD1 (5 bases). This CDR3 spans 17 amino acids. Germline CDR1 and CDR2: MNHEY and SVGAGI. The V end lost 4 bases, the J end lost 0 bases, and 13 bases lay between the germline ends. The CDR3 here is CASSSTALSSGANVLTF. DNA of the CDR3: TGTGCCAGCAGTTCGACAGCCCTCTCCTCTGGGGCCAACGTCCTGACTTTC.

This clonotype was seen ten or more times. This sequence joins TRBV6-5 and TRBJ2-3; no definite D call. Germline assignment: CDR1 MNHEY and CDR2 SVGAGI. Trimming shortened V by 9 bases and J by 2 bases, and 9 bases separated the two germline ends. The CDR3 length is 12 residues. The CDR3 sequence is CARQLVTDTQYF. The CDR3 DNA sequence: TGTGCCAGACAGTTGGTCACAGATACGCAGTATTTT.

The V and J genes are TRBV18 and TRBJ1-1, with 7 bases identical to TRBD1. After removal of 8 bases from V and 0 bases from J, the junction contained 3 bases not matched to a gene. Per the germline V gene, CDR1 is KGHSH and CDR2 is LQKENI. This CDR3 is built from 13 residues. The CDR3 loop reads CASRGTVNTEAFF. The CDR3 DNA reads as TGTGCCAGCCGGGGGACAGTGAACACTGAAGCTTTCTTT.

This clonotype was detected only a few times. The chain is built from TRBV5-1 and TRBJ2-3, with TRBD1 matching over 10 bases. Germline values: CDR1 SGHRS, CDR2 YFSETQ. This CDR3 comprises 14 residues. With V trimmed by 4 bases and J by 3 bases, 2 bases remained unmatched. CDR3 region: CASSTGQGTDTQYF. Written as DNA, the CDR3 is TGCGCCAGCAGCACGGGACAGGGGACAGATACGCAGTATTTT.

The J gene is TRBJ1-1, the V gene TRBV10-3, with D perhaps matching TRBD1 (6 bases). CDR3 length equals 12 residues. V lost 2 bases, J lost 6 bases, and 7 bases lay in between. The V gene's germline CDR1 is ENHRY and CDR2 SYGVKD. The CDR3 region is CAISETGPEAFF. In DNA form, the CDR3 reads TGTGCCATCAGTGAGACAGGGCCTGAAGCTTTCTTT.

The chain recombines TRBV2 with TRBJ1-6; weak D call: TRBD1 (5 bases). The germline V gene has CDR1 SNHLY and CDR2 FYNNEI. Trimming removed 0 bases from V and 3 bases from J, with 12 bases in between. This CDR3 region has 17 residues. CDR3 sequence: CASSEAVGAIYNSPLHF. The CDR3 bases are TGTGCCAGCAGTGAAGCTGTCGGGGCGATCTATAATTCACCCCTCCACTTT.

The table lists this clonotype with a few counts. The rearrangement joins TRBV2 to TRBJ2-7, with D tentatively TRBD2 (5 bases). Germline V lookup: CDR1 SNHLY, CDR2 FYNNEI. This CDR3 is 16 amino acids long. With 2 bases removed from V and 3 bases from J, the gap between germline ends came to 17 bases. The CDR3 reads CASSEKRQMAVYEQYF. The CDR3 DNA reads TGTGCCAGCAGTGAAAAGCGGCAGATGGCTGTCTACGAGCAGTACTTC. The full variable domain, its missing parts supplied by reference TRBV2 and TRBJ2-7, is EPEVTQTPSHQVTQMGQEVILRCVPISNHLYFYWYRQILGQKVEFLVSFYNNEISEKSEIFDDQFSVERPDGSNFTLKIRSTKLEDSAMYFCASSEKRQMAVYEQYFGPGTRLTVT.

This clonotype has only one observation. The rearrangement joins TRBV20-1 to TRBJ2-7; 13 bases align to TRBD2. The CDR3 contains 16 residues. Germline V gene data show CDR1 as DFQATT and CDR2 as SNEGSKA (reference sequence). Trimming at V came to 1 base and at J to 6 bases, leaving 9 bases not matched to a gene. The CDR3 protein is CSARATSLAGGPEQYF. In DNA form, the CDR3 reads TGCAGTGCTAGAGCCACCTCACTAGCGGGGGGGCCCGAGCAGTACTTC.

This clonotype was observed a single time. The V call is TRBV6-2 or TRBV6-3, the J call TRBJ2-7, with D maybe TRBD1 (6 bases). CDR1 and CDR2 (germline): MNHEY, SVGEGT. CDR3 length equals 14 residues. Trimming stripped 6 bases from V and 3 bases from J, with 15 bases between. The DNA for the CDR3 is TGTGCCAGCAGCATTACTGGACAGAACTACGAGCAGTACTTC. This encodes CASSITGQNYEQYF.

The rearrangement links TRBV5-1 to TRBJ2-3; 8 bases map to TRBD1. Germline-derived CDR1 and CDR2 are SGHRS and YFSETQ. After removal of 4 bases from V and 7 bases from J, the junction contained 14 bases not matched to a gene. The CDR3 loop spans 16 amino acids. The CDR3 loop reads CASSGPGTGFLNTQYF. CDR3 nucleotide sequence: TGCGCCAGCAGCGGCCCCGGGACAGGCTTTTTGAATACGCAGTATTTT.

This sequence joins TRBV2 and TRBJ2-7; tentative D call: TRBD1 (5 bases). V was pared by 6 bases and J by 7 bases, with 16 bases between. Germline V gene data show CDR1 as SNHLY and CDR2 as FYNNEI. This CDR3 contains 13 residues. CDR3 sequence (DNA): TGTGCCAGCAGCATGGACAATGGTGGAGAGCAGTACTTC. Translated, it gives CASSMDNGGEQYF. The full variable domain, rest sourced from reference TRBV2 and TRBJ2-7, is EPEVTQTPSHQVTQMGQEVILRCVPISNHLYFYWYRQILGQKVEFLVSFYNNEISEKSEIFDDQFSVERPDGSNFTLKIRSTKLEDSAMYFCASSMDNGGEQYFGPGTRLTVT.

The rearrangement uses TRBV15 and TRBJ1-6, with 9 bases that match TRBD1. CDR1 is LNHNV, CDR2 YYDKDF, per germline (reference sequence). Germline trimming cut 3 bases from V and 10 bases from J; bases unmatched to any gene: 10. This CDR3 region has 16 residues. DNA of the CDR3: TGTGCCACCAGCAGGGACCTACAGGGGGCTGGGTCACCCCTCCACTTT. Protein: CATSRDLQGAGSPLHF.

The chain is built from TRBV3-1 and TRBJ2-5, with 8 nucleotides matching TRBD2. Germline CDR1 is LGHDT and CDR2 is YNNKEL (reference sequence). CDR3 length: 14 amino acids. Unmatched junction bases numbered 2, after V lost 1 base and J lost 4 bases. For the CDR3, the DNA is TGTGCCAGCAGCCAAGCGGGGGGGCCAGAGACCCAGTACTTC. Translated, it gives CASSQAGGPETQYF.

The genes are TRBV6-2 or TRBV6-3 and TRBJ2-7; perhaps TRBD1 as D (6 bases). Germline assignment: CDR1 MNHEY and CDR2 SVGEGT. CDR3 length equals 13 residues. The V end was cut by 5 bases, the J end by 2 bases, with 10 bases between. This chain's CDR3 is CASSPGHTYEQYF. The CDR3 DNA reads as TGTGCCAGCAGTCCGGGACATACCTACGAGCAGTACTTC.